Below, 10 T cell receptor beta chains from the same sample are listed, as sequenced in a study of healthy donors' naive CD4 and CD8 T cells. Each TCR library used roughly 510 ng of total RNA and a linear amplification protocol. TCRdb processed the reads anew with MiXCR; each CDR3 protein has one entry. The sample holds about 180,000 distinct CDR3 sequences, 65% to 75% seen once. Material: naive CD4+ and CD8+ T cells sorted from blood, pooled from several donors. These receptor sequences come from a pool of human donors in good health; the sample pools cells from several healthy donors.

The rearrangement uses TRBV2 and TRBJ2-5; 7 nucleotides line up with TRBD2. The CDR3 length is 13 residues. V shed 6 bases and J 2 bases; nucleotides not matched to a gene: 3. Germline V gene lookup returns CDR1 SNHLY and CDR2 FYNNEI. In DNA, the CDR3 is TGTGCCAGCAGGGGAGGGCAGCAAGAGACCCAGTACTTC. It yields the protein CASRGGQQETQYF.

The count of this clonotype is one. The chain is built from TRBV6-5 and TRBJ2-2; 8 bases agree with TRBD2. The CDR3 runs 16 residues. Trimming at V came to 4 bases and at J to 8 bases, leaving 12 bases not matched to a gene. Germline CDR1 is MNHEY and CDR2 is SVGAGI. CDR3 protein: CASSLGREGPRGELFF. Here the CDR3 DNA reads TGTGCCAGCAGTTTAGGACGGGAGGGCCCCAGAGGGGAGCTGTTTTTT.

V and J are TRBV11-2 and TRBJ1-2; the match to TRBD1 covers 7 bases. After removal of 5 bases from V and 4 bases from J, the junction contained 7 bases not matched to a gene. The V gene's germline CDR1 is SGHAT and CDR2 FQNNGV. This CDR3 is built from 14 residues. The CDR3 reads CASSPGGQIYGYTF. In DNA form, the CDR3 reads TGTGCCAGCAGCCCAGGGGGACAGATCTATGGCTACACCTTC.

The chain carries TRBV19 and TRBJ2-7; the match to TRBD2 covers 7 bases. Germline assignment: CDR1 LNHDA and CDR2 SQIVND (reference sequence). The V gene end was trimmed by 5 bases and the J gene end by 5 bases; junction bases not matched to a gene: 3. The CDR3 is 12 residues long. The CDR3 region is CASSAAGDEQYF. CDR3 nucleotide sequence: TGTGCCAGTAGTGCCGCGGGGGACGAGCAGTACTTC.

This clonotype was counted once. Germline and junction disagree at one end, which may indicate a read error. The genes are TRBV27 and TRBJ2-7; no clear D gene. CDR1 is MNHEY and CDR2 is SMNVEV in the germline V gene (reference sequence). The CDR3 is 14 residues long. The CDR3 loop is CANSFSDGAYEQYF. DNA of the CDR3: TGTGCCAACAGTTTCTCGGACGGTGCCTACGAGCAGTACTTC.

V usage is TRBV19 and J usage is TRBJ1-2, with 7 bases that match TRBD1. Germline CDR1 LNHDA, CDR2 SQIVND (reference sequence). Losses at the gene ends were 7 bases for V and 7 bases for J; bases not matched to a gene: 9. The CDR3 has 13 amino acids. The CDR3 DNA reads TGTGCCAGTACCTTCGACAGGGTTCGTGGCTACACCTTC. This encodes CASTFDRVRGYTF.

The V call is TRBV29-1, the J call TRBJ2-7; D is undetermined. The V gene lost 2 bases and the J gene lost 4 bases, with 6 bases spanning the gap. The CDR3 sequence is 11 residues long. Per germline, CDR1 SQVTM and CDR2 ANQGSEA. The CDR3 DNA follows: TGCAGCGTTGAATTGGGGTACGAGCAGTACTTC. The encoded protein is CSVELGYEQYF.

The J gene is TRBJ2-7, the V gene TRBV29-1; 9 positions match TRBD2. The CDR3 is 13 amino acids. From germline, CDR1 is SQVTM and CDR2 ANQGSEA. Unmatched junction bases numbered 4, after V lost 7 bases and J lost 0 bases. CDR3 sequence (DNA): TGCAGCGGTAGCGGGGGACCCTCCTACGAGCAGTACTTC. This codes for CSGSGGPSYEQYF.

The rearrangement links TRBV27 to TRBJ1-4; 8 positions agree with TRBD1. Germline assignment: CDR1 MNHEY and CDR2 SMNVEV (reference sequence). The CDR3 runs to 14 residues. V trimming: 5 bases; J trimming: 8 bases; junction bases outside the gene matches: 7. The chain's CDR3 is CASSKGQGREKLFF. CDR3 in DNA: TGTGCCAGCAGTAAAGGACAGGGCAGGGAAAAACTGTTTTTT. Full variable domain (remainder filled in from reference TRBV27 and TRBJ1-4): EAQVTQNPRYLITVTGKKLTVTCSQNMNHEYMSWYRQDPGLGLRQIYYSMNVEVTDKGDVPEGYKVSRKEKRNFPLILESPSPNQTSLYFCASSKGQGREKLFFGSGTQLSVL.

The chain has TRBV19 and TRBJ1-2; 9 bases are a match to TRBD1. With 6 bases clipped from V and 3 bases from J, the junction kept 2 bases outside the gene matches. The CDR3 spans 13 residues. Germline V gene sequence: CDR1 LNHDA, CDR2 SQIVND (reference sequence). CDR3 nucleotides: TGTGCCAGTAGGGGACAGGGCGACTATGGCTACACCTTC. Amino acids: CASRGQGDYGYTF.